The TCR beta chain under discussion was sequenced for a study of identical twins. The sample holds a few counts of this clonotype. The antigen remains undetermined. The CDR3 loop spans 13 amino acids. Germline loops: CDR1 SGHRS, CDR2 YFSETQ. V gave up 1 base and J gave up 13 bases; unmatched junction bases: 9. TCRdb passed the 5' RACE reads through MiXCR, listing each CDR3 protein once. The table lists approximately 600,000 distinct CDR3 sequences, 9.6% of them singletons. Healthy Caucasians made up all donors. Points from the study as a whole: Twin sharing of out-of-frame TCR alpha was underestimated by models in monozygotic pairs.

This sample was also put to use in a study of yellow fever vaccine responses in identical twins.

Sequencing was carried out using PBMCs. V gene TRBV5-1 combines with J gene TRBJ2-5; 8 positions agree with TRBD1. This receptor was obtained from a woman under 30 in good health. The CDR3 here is CASSLQGAPNRYF. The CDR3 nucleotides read TGCGCCAGCAGCTTGCAGGGGGCGCCTAACCGGTACTTC. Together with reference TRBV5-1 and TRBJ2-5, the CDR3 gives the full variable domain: KAGVTQTPRYLIKTRGQQVTLSCSPISGHRSVSWYQQTPGQGLQFLFEYFSETQRNKGNFPGRFSGRQFSNSRSEMNVSTLELGDSALYLCASSLQGAPNRYFGPGTRLLVL.